This is a list of T cell receptor beta chains from one sample in a study of T cell repertoires in cytomegalovirus infection. A single record per CDR3 protein comes from TCRdb applying MiXCR to the reads. This repertoire shows 300,000 to 400,000 distinct CDR3 sequences, around 9.5% found once; its top ten account for 3.5% to 4.5%. Sequenced sample: PBMCs. These receptors all come from a human donor in good health (CMV status not recorded). Some clones in this sample may be carry-over from other donors' samples. The CDR3 runs from the conserved cysteine through the conserved F or W. A D gene is named only where the DNA matches it firmly.

v_gene: TRBV6-5; d_gene: NA; j_gene: TRBJ1-2; CDR3aa: CASRAQGGYGYTF
v_gene: TRBV28; d_gene: NA; j_gene: TRBJ1-6; CDR3aa: CASRPDSNSPLHF
v_gene: TRBV20-1; d_gene: TRBD2; j_gene: TRBJ2-4; CDR3aa: CSARDPASGRRDIQYF
v_gene: TRBV7-3; d_gene: NA; j_gene: TRBJ2-3; CDR3aa: CASRLYTSADTQYF
v_gene: TRBV6-2/TRBV6-3; d_gene: TRBD2; j_gene: TRBJ2-7; CDR3aa: CASRPPTSAINYEQYF
v_gene: TRBV7-8; d_gene: NA; j_gene: TRBJ2-3; CDR3aa: CASSLVGSPTDTQYF
v_gene: TRBV7-3; d_gene: TRBD2; j_gene: TRBJ2-3; CDR3aa: CASSFGGGRADTQYF
v_gene: TRBV27; d_gene: NA; j_gene: TRBJ1-1; CDR3aa: CASSSLQGFTEAFF
v_gene: TRBV6-5; d_gene: NA; j_gene: TRBJ1-1; CDR3aa: CASSYLVTGRENTEAFF
v_gene: TRBV28; d_gene: TRBD1; j_gene: TRBJ2-3; CDR3aa: CASPPKGALTDTQYF
v_gene: TRBV7-2; d_gene: NA; j_gene: TRBJ1-4; CDR3aa: CASSLDGDEKLFF
v_gene: TRBV7-2; d_gene: NA; j_gene: TRBJ2-4; CDR3aa: CASSLGGGGFTNIQYF
v_gene: TRBV7-2; d_gene: TRBD1; j_gene: TRBJ1-5; CDR3aa: CASSPQGDQPQHF
v_gene: TRBV7-2; d_gene: TRBD2; j_gene: TRBJ2-7; CDR3aa: CASSLAGLAGAYEQYF
v_gene: TRBV23-1; d_gene: TRBD1; j_gene: TRBJ2-7; CDR3aa: CASRGFRGHSYEQYF
v_gene: TRBV7-9; d_gene: TRBD1; j_gene: TRBJ1-1; CDR3aa: CASSSGQGPNTEAFF
v_gene: TRBV7-9; d_gene: NA; j_gene: TRBJ2-2; CDR3aa: CASSLRPTGTGELFF
v_gene: TRBV20-1; d_gene: TRBD1; j_gene: TRBJ2-2; CDR3aa: CSAYQGALTGELFF
v_gene: TRBV7-2; d_gene: NA; j_gene: TRBJ1-2; CDR3aa: CASSLAVEGYTF
v_gene: TRBV12-3/TRBV12-4; d_gene: NA; j_gene: TRBJ1-4; CDR3aa: CASSFWQTHEKLFF
v_gene: TRBV4-2; d_gene: NA; j_gene: TRBJ2-7; CDR3aa: CASSHRQAEQYF
v_gene: TRBV7-8; d_gene: NA; j_gene: TRBJ2-2; CDR3aa: CASSFLAEGGELFF
v_gene: TRBV7-2; d_gene: NA; j_gene: TRBJ2-7; CDR3aa: CASSQRNRYEQYF
v_gene: TRBV3-1; d_gene: TRBD1; j_gene: TRBJ2-5; CDR3aa: CASSQDWGTGWKTQYF
v_gene: TRBV12-3/TRBV12-4; d_gene: TRBD2; j_gene: TRBJ2-2; CDR3aa: CASRGGASGREGITGELFF
v_gene: TRBV7-2; d_gene: NA; j_gene: TRBJ1-5; CDR3aa: CASSLGGGRSNQPQHF
v_gene: TRBV4-3; d_gene: NA; j_gene: TRBJ2-1; CDR3aa: CASSQDTPGGGNNYNEQFF
v_gene: TRBV6-1; d_gene: TRBD1; j_gene: TRBJ1-1; CDR3aa: CASRFYPTGVDTEAFF
v_gene: TRBV4-1; d_gene: NA; j_gene: TRBJ1-1; CDR3aa: CASSQTRRDTEAFF
v_gene: TRBV7-9; d_gene: NA; j_gene: TRBJ2-7; CDR3aa: CASSHVRSEQYF
v_gene: TRBV6-2/TRBV6-3; d_gene: TRBD1; j_gene: TRBJ1-1; CDR3aa: CASRILPGTGNPAFF
v_gene: TRBV11-1; d_gene: TRBD1; j_gene: TRBJ2-1; CDR3aa: CASSSGQIRNNEQFF
v_gene: TRBV9; d_gene: TRBD1; j_gene: TRBJ2-7; CDR3aa: CASSMTGAAYEQYF
v_gene: TRBV4-3; d_gene: TRBD2; j_gene: TRBJ2-3; CDR3aa: CASSQDPLAGPDTQYF
v_gene: TRBV15; d_gene: NA; j_gene: TRBJ1-5; CDR3aa: CATSRGPLTAGNQPQHF
v_gene: TRBV7-8; d_gene: TRBD2; j_gene: TRBJ2-1; CDR3aa: CASRGTSGRDEQFF
v_gene: TRBV2; d_gene: NA; j_gene: TRBJ2-6; CDR3aa: CASSYGTSGANVLTF
v_gene: TRBV28; d_gene: NA; j_gene: TRBJ2-5; CDR3aa: CASSPTGPYQETQYF
v_gene: TRBV12-3/TRBV12-4; d_gene: NA; j_gene: TRBJ2-5; CDR3aa: CASKPGFKSQETQYF
v_gene: TRBV29-1; d_gene: TRBD1; j_gene: TRBJ1-1; CDR3aa: CSGGQGSMNTEAFF
v_gene: TRBV18; d_gene: TRBD2; j_gene: TRBJ2-5; CDR3aa: CASSPLPAGNQETQYF
v_gene: TRBV20-1; d_gene: NA; j_gene: TRBJ1-1; CDR3aa: CSALRGNTEAFF
v_gene: TRBV29-1; d_gene: TRBD2; j_gene: TRBJ2-1; CDR3aa: CSVVGLAGGTNEQFF
v_gene: TRBV19; d_gene: NA; j_gene: TRBJ2-7; CDR3aa: CASSNPPEQYF
v_gene: TRBV7-9; d_gene: TRBD1; j_gene: TRBJ1-1; CDR3aa: CASSLETGAANTEAFF
v_gene: TRBV7-2; d_gene: NA; j_gene: TRBJ2-2; CDR3aa: CASTSLPSSTGELFF